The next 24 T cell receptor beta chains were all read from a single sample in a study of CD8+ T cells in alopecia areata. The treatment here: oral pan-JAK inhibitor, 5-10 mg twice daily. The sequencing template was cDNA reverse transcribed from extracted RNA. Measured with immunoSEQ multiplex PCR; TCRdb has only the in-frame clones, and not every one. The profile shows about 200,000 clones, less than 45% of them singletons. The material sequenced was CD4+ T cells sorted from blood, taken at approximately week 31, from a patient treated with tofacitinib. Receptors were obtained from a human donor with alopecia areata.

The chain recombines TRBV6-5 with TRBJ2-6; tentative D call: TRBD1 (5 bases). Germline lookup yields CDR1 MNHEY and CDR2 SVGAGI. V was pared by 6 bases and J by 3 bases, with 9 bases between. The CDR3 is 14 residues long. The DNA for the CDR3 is TGTGCCAGCAGGCAGGGAATTGGGGCCAACGTCCTGACTTTC. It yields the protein CASRQGIGANVLTF.

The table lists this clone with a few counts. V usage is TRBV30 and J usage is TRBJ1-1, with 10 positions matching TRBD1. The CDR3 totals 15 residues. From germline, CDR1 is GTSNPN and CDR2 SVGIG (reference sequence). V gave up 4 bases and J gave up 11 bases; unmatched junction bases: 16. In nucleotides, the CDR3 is TGTGCCTGGAATTGGGGACAGGGGCGTCGGGTAGGGGCTTTCTTT. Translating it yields CAWNWGQGRRVGAFF.

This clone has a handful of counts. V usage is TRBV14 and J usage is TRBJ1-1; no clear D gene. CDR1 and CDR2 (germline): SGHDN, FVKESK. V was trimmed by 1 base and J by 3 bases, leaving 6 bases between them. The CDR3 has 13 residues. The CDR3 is CASSQGMYTEAFF. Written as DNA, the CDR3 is TGTGCCAGCAGCCAAGGCATGTACACTGAAGCTTTCTTT.

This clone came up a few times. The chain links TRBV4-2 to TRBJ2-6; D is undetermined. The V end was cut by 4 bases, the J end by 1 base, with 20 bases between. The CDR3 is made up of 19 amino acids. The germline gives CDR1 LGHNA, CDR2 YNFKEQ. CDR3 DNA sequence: TGTGCCAGCAGCCGCTGGGGTTCCGGCCCCGATTCTGGGGCCAACGTCCTGACTTTC. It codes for CASSRWGSGPDSGANVLTF.

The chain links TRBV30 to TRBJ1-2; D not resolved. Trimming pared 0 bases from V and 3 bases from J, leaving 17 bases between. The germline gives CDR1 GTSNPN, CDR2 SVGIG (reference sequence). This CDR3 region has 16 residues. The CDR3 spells CAWSVSRISGHYGYTF. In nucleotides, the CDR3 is TGTGCCTGGAGTGTATCCAGGATATCGGGCCACTATGGCTACACCTTC. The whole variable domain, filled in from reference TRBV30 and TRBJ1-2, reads SQTIHQWPATLVQPVGSPLSLECTVEGTSNPNLYWYRQAAGRGLQLLFYSVGIGQISSEVPQNLSASRPQDRQFILSSKKLLLSDSGFYLCAWSVSRISGHYGYTFGSGTRLTVV.

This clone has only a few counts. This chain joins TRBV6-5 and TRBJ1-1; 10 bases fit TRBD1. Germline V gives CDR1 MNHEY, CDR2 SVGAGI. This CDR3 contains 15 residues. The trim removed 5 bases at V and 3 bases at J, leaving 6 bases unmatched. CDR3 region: CASSTAGTGDTEAFF. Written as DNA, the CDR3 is TGTGCCAGCAGTACCGCCGGGACAGGGGACACTGAAGCTTTCTTT.

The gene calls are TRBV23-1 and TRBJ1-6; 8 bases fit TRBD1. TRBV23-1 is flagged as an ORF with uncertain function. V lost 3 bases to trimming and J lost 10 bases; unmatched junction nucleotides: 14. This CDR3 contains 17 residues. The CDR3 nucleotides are TGCGCCAGCAGTCACCGACCGGCGGGACAGGCCTCCTCACCCCTCCACTTT. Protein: CASSHRPAGQASSPLHF.

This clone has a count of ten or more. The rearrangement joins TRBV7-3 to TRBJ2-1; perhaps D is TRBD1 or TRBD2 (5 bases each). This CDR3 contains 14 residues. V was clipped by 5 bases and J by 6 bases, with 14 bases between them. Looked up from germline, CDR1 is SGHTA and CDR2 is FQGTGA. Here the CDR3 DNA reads TGTGCCAGCAGCCCGTTGGGGACCACCAATGAGCAGTTCTTC. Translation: CASSPLGTTNEQFF.

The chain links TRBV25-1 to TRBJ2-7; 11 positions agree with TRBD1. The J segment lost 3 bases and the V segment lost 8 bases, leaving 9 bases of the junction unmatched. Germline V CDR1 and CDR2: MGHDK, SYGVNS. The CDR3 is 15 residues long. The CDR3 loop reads CASRKTGTGGYEQYF. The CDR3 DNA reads TGTGCCAGCCGAAAGACTGGGACAGGGGGCTACGAGCAGTACTTC.

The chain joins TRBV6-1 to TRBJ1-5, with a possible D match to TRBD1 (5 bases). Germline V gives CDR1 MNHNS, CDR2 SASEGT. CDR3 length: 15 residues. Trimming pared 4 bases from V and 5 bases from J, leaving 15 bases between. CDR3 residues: CASSVGSGGYQPQHF. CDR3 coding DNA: TGTGCCAGCAGTGTTGGCAGCGGGGGGTATCAGCCCCAGCATTTT.

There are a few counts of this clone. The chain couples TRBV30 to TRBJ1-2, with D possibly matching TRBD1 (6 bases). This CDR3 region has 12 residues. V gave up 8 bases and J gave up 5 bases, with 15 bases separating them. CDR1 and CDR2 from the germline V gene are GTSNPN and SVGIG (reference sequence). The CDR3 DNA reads TGTGCCGGAAAGACAGGAGTTTATGGCTACACCTTC. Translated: CAGKTGVYGYTF.

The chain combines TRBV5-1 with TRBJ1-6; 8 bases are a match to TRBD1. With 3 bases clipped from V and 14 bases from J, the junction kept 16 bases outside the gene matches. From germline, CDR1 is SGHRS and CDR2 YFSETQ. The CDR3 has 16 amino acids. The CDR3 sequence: CASSYRTGSPIESLHF. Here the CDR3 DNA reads TGCGCCAGCAGCTACCGGACAGGGTCTCCTATAGAGTCCCTCCACTTT.

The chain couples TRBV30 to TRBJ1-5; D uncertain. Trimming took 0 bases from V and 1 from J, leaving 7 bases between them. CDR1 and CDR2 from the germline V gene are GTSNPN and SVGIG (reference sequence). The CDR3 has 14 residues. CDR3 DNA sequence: TGTGCCTGGAGTGTATGGCGAAGCAATCAGCCCCAGCATTTT. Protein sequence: CAWSVWRSNQPQHF.

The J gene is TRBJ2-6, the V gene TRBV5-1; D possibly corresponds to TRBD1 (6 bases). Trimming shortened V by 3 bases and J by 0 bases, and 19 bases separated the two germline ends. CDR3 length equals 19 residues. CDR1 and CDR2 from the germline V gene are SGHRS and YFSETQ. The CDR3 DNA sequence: TGCGCCAGCAGCTCGTACAGGGATCTCCTGAGCTCTGGGGCCAACGTCCTGACTTTC. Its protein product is CASSSYRDLLSSGANVLTF.

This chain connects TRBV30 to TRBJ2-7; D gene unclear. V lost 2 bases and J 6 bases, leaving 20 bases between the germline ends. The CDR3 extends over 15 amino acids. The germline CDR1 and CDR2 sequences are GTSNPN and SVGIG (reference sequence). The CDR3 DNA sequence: TGTGCCTGGAGTCCGTCTTGGGGATTCCAGAGCGAGCAGTACTTC. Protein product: CAWSPSWGFQSEQYF.

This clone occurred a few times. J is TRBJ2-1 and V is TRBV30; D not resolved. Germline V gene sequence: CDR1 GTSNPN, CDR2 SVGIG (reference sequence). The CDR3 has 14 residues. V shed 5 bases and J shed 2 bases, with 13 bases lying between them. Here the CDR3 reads CAWASRVPYNEQFF. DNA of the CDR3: TGTGCCTGGGCATCTAGGGTACCCTACAATGAGCAGTTCTTC.

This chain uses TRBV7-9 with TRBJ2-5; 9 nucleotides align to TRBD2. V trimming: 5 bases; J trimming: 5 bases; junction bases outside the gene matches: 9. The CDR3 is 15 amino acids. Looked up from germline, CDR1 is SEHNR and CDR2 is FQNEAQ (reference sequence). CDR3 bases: TGTGCCAGCAGCCGCATGGTAGCGGGAGACGAGACCCAGTACTTC. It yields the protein CASSRMVAGDETQYF. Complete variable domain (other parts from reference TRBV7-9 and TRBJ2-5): DTGVSQNPRHKITKRGQNVTFRCDPISEHNRLYWYRQTLGQGPEFLTYFQNEAQLEKSRLLSDRFSAERPKGSFSTLEIQRTEQGDSAMYLCASSRMVAGDETQYFGPGTRLLVL.

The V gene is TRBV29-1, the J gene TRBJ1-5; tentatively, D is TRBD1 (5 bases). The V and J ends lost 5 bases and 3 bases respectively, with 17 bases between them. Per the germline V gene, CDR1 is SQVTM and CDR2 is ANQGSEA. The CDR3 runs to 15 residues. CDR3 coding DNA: TGCAGCGTTAGTTATGGACACACATACAATCAGCCCCAGCATTTT. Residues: CSVSYGHTYNQPQHF.

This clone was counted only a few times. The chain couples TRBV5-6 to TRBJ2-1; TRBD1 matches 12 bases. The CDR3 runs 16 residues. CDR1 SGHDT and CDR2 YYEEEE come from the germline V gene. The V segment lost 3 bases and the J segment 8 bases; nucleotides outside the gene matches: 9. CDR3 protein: CASSSSGTGGWDEQFF. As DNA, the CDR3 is TGTGCCAGCAGCTCATCCGGGACAGGGGGCTGGGATGAGCAGTTCTTC.

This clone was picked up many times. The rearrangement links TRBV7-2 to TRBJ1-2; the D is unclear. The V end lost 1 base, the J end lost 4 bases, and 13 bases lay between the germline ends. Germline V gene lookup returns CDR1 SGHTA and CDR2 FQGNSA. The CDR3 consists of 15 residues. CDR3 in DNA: TGTGCCAGCAGCTTAGGGCTGGCAGAAACCTATGGCTACACCTTC. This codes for CASSLGLAETYGYTF.

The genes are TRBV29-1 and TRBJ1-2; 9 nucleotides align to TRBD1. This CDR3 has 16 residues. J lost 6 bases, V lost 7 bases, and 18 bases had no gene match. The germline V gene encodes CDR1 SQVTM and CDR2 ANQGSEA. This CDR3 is CSGDTGTGKGVDGYTF. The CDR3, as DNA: TGCAGCGGCGATACCGGGACAGGGAAGGGGGTAGATGGCTACACCTTC.

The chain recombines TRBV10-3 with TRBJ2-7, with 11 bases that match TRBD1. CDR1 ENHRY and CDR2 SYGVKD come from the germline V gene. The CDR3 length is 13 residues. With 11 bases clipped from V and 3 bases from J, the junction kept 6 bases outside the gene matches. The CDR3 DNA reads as TGTGCCTTCCCCGGGACAGGGGGCTACGAGCAGTACTTC. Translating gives CAFPGTGGYEQYF.

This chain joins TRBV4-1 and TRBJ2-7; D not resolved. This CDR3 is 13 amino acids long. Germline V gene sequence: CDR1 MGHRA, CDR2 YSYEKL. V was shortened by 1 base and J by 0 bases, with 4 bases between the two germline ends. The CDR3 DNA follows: TGCGCCAGCAGCCAAGCGAGCTCCTACGAGCAGTACTTC. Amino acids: CASSQASSYEQYF.

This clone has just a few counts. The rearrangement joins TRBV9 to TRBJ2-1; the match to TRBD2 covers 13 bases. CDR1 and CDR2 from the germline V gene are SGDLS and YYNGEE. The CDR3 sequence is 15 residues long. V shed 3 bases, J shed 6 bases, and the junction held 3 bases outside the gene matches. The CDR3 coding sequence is TGTGCCAGCAGCGCGACTAGCGGGAGGTTCAATGAGCAGTTCTTC. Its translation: CASSATSGRFNEQFF.